Listed below are T cell receptor beta chains from one sample, sequenced in a study of CD8 T cells in Susac syndrome. MiXCR, run by TCRdb on the immunoSEQ multiplex PCR reads, gives a single entry per CDR3 protein. The data show about 200,000 distinct CDR3 sequences, about 96% seen once. The sequencing input was CD4+ T cells from PBMCs. The receptor set was obtained from a human donor with multiple sclerosis. Both conserved end residues are part of each CDR3. The D gene is left open where the match is weak. Size is stated for part of the rows, as once, few or many counts, or as a class when the clone is expanded.

j_gene | abundance | v_gene | d_gene | CDR3nt | CDR3aa
TRBJ1-1 | once | TRBV29-1 | . | TGCAGCGGTTGGACGAACACTGAAGCTTTCTTT | CSGWTNTEAFF
TRBJ1-5 | . | TRBV6-1 | . | TGTGCCAGCAGTGAAGCCGTCGCTAACACTCAGCCCCAGCATTTT | CASSEAVANTQPQHF
TRBJ1-2 | . | TRBV9 | TRBD1 | TGTGCCAGCAGCGGGAGCCCACAGGGGGACTATGGCTACACCTTC | CASSGSPQGDYGYTF
TRBJ1-1 | . | TRBV6-6 | . | TGTGCCAGCAGGTACTCGACAGGGAACACTGAAGCTTTCTTT | CASRYSTGNTEAFF
TRBJ1-4 | . | TRBV25-1 | . | TGTGCCAGCAGTGTCGTAGGAGTAGGGAATGAAAAACTGTTTTTT | CASSVVGVGNEKLFF
TRBJ1-5 | . | TRBV5-1 | TRBD1 | TGCGCCAGCAGCTTGGTGGGACAGGGGACAGATCAGCCCCAGCATTTT | CASSLVGQGTDQPQHF
TRBJ2-1 | . | TRBV10-3 | TRBD2 | TGTGCCATCAAGGGGACTAGCGGGTCCAGCTCCTACAATGAGCAGTTCTTC | CAIKGTSGSSSYNEQFF
TRBJ1-4 | . | TRBV12-3/TRBV12-4 | . | TGTGCCAGCAGTTTAAGCGGGGCTACTAATGAAAAACTGTTTTTT | CASSLSGATNEKLFF
TRBJ2-2 | . | TRBV30 | TRBD2 | TGTGCCTGGACCCCCGGGAGGACCCGATCCACCGGGGAGCTGTTTTTT | CAWTPGRTRSTGELFF
TRBJ1-2 | . | TRBV30 | TRBD1 | TGTGCCTCAAGGACAGGATTTTACTATGGCTACACCTTC | CASRTGFYYGYTF
TRBJ1-2 | . | TRBV25-1 | TRBD1 | TGTGCCAGCAGTGAACCCGCAGGGGGCAAAGGCTACACCTTC | CASSEPAGGKGYTF
TRBJ2-3 | . | TRBV7-8 | TRBD1 | TGTGCCAGCAGCTTGGCGACAGGGCCTTTCACAGATACGCAGTATTTT | CASSLATGPFTDTQYF
TRBJ2-4 | . | TRBV7-2 | TRBD2 | TGTGCCAGCAGCTTGACACTAGCGGGACGGTTCTTAGCCAAAAACATTCAGTACTTC | CASSLTLAGRFLAKNIQYF
TRBJ2-5 | . | TRBV29-1 | . | TGCAGCGTTGGTATGAAGCTCGCAACGGAGACCCAGTACTTC | CSVGMKLATETQYF
TRBJ2-1 | . | TRBV7-6 | . | TGTGCCAGCACCCCCCGGGGCAGCTACTACAATGAGCAGTTCTTC | CASTPRGSYYNEQFF
TRBJ2-1 | . | TRBV9 | . | TGTGCCAGCAGCGAACGGAGCTCCTACAATGAGCAGTTCTTC | CASSERSSYNEQFF
TRBJ1-1 | . | TRBV5-1 | TRBD1 | TGCGCCAGCAGCACGGACAGGGGAGGTTCTGAAGCTTTCTTT | CASSTDRGGSEAFF
TRBJ1-5 | . | TRBV6-1 | TRBD1 | TGTGCCAGCTCTATGGGCAGGGGGGTCGGTAATCAGCCCCAGCATTTT | CASSMGRGVGNQPQHF
TRBJ1-2 | . | TRBV5-4 | TRBD1 | TGTGCCAGCAGCTTCCGGGACAGCGGCTACACCTTC | CASSFRDSGYTF
TRBJ1-4 | . | TRBV19 | . | TGTGCCAGTAGTATAGCGTCAGGGATGGTTGAAAAACTGTTTTTT | CASSIASGMVEKLFF
TRBJ2-7 | . | TRBV29-1 | . | TGCAGCGTTGTAGACATAGCCTACGAGCAGTACTTC | CSVVDIAYEQYF
TRBJ2-5 | . | TRBV3-1 | . | TGTGCCAGCAGCCAAGATCGTGGCTCTCGAGCGGAGACCCAGTACTTC | CASSQDRGSRAETQYF
TRBJ1-4 | . | TRBV4-1 | TRBD1 | TGCGCCAGCACCTGGGCAGGGGGGGAAAAACTGTTTTTT | CASTWAGGEKLFF
TRBJ2-3 | . | TRBV5-1 | . | TGCGCCAGCAGCTTGGGAGGTCTGTACGGGGATACGCAGTATTTT | CASSLGGLYGDTQYF
TRBJ2-3 | . | TRBV20-1 | TRBD2 | TGCAGTGCTCGAGCGGGGGGGCCCAGAGATACGCAGTATTTT | CSARAGGPRDTQYF
TRBJ2-7 | . | TRBV18 | . | TGTGCCAGCTCACAACAGGGCTCCCTGGAGTTCTACGAGCAGTACTTC | CASSQQGSLEFYEQYF
TRBJ1-6 | . | TRBV4-2 | . | TGTGCCAGCAGCCAAGATTTGGCGCGACAGGTTGTCAATTCACCCCTCCACTTT | CASSQDLARQVVNSPLHF
TRBJ2-2 | . | TRBV29-1 | TRBD1 | TGCAGCGTAGTACAGGGGATGAACACCGGGGAGCTGTTTTTT | CSVVQGMNTGELFF